These 32 T cell receptor beta chains originate from one sample sequenced in a study of shared clonotypes between healthy human individuals. CD45RO negativity and positive selection for CCR7 defined naive CD8 cells, a population that excluded terminally differentiated effector memory CD45RA+ cells. The method was immunoSEQ multiplex PCR; TCRdb's version includes in-frame clones alone and lacks a portion of them. This table has millions of clones, about 95% appearing once. Sequencing was performed on naive CD8+ T cells sorted from blood. The receptors were sampled from a man between 18 and 35 years old in good health.

The V call is TRBV2, the J call TRBJ2-7, with D tentatively TRBD1 (6 bases). Germline CDR1 and CDR2: SNHLY and FYNNEI. The V end lost 3 bases, the J end lost 7 bases, and 13 bases lay between the germline ends. This CDR3 is built from 13 residues. The CDR3 reads CASSDLDSLEQYF. CDR3 sequence (DNA): TGTGCCAGCAGTGATCTGGACAGCCTAGAGCAGTACTTC.

CDR3 bases: TGTGCCAGCAGCTCAGTAGGGGGGACCAGCTACGAGCAGTACTTC. The encoded protein is CASSSVGGTSYEQYF. The chain combines TRBV7-9 with TRBJ2-7; D tentatively reads TRBD1 or TRBD2 (6 bases each). V was shortened by 4 bases and J by 3 bases, with 16 bases between the two germline ends. Germline CDR1 and CDR2: SEHNR and FQNEAQ (reference sequence). The CDR3 loop spans 15 amino acids.

This clone appeared once. This chain connects TRBV7-2 to TRBJ2-3; 8 bases agree with TRBD2. Germline CDR1 and CDR2: SGHTA and FQGNSA. V was clipped by 5 bases and J by 2 bases; unmatched bases: 3. CDR3 length: 14 amino acids. CDR3 loop: CASSQAGATDTQYF. For the CDR3, the DNA is TGTGCCAGCAGCCAAGCGGGGGCCACAGATACGCAGTATTTT.

The chain recombines TRBV9 with TRBJ1-2, with D possibly being TRBD1 (5 bases). V shed 3 bases and J shed 8 bases, with 35 bases lying between them. CDR1 is SGDLS and CDR2 is YYNGEE in the germline V gene. The CDR3 contains 20 residues. The CDR3 nucleotides read TGTGCCAGCAGCGGTAGTTTCACCCTAGCCGCCGGCAGGGAGGCCTCGGGCTACACCTTC. Residues: CASSGSFTLAAGREASGYTF.

This clone was seen only once. This sequence joins TRBV2 and TRBJ1-2, with D perhaps matching TRBD1 (5 bases). The germline V gene has CDR1 SNHLY and CDR2 FYNNEI. Between the trimmed V and J ends, which lost 8 bases and 0 bases, there was a span of 10 bases. The CDR3 spans 13 residues. The CDR3 coding sequence is TGTGCCAGCCCGGACACTTCTAACTATGGCTACACCTTC. Encoded protein: CASPDTSNYGYTF.

The chain uses TRBV6-5 and TRBJ1-1, with D possibly being TRBD1 (6 bases). Trimming shortened V by 2 bases and J by 0 bases, and 13 bases separated the two germline ends. CDR1 and CDR2 from the germline V gene are MNHEY and SVGAGI. The CDR3 contains 16 residues. The DNA of the CDR3 is TGTGCCAGCAGTTACGGGGTAGGGGGTATGAACACTGAAGCTTTCTTT. The encoded protein is CASSYGVGGMNTEAFF.

The V call is TRBV9, the J call TRBJ2-5; the match to TRBD2 covers 9 bases. The germline gives CDR1 SGDLS, CDR2 YYNGEE. V lost 3 bases and J lost 3; bases outside the gene matches: 6. The CDR3 length is 15 residues. The CDR3 here is CASSATVAGEETQYF. Written as DNA, the CDR3 is TGTGCCAGCAGCGCCACAGTAGCGGGGGAAGAGACCCAGTACTTC. The variable domain in full, completed from reference TRBV9 and TRBJ2-5, reads DSGVTQTPKHLITATGQRVTLRCSPRSGDLSVYWYQQSLDQGLQFLIQYYNGEERAKGNILERFSAQQFPDLHSELNLSSLELGDSALYFCASSATVAGEETQYFGPGTRLLVL.

This sequence joins TRBV4-1 and TRBJ2-3, with a tentative D call TRBD2 (6 bases). This CDR3 is 19 amino acids long. Germline V gives CDR1 MGHRA, CDR2 YSYEKL. The V gene lost 2 bases and the J gene lost 2 bases, with 23 bases spanning the gap. The DNA for the CDR3 is TGCGCCAGCAGCCAAAGTCCGCCGGGACCCCGGGGGAACACAGATACGCAGTATTTT. Protein: CASSQSPPGPRGNTDTQYF.

This clone was counted once. In DNA, the CDR3 is TGTGCCAGCAGCTTAGACACCGCCGAGCAGTACTTC. It encodes CASSLDTAEQYF. The chain has TRBV7-9 and TRBJ2-7; D remains ambiguous. Trimming removed 1 base from V and 6 bases from J, with 7 bases in between. The CDR3 sequence is 12 residues long. The germline gives CDR1 SEHNR, CDR2 FQNEAQ (reference sequence).

Here the CDR3 reads CASSINLSGANVLTF. The CDR3 bases are TGTGCCAGCAGCATCAACCTCTCTGGGGCCAACGTCCTGACTTTC. The chain employs TRBV5-4 and TRBJ2-6; D gene unclear. The CDR3 has 15 residues. Germline loops: CDR1 SGHNT, CDR2 YYREEE (reference sequence). With 4 bases removed from V and 0 bases from J, the gap between germline ends came to 8 bases.

The count of this clone is one. The chain uses TRBV6-5 and TRBJ2-7; TRBD2 is a possible D gene (6 bases). The V and J ends lost 2 bases and 4 bases respectively, with 6 bases between them. This CDR3 has 12 amino acids. Germline V gives CDR1 MNHEY, CDR2 SVGAGI. The CDR3: CASSYREYEQYF. The DNA of the CDR3 is TGTGCCAGCAGTTACCGGGAGTACGAGCAGTACTTC.

This clone showed up just once. The chain recombines TRBV19 with TRBJ1-1; D unclear. The germline V gene encodes CDR1 LNHDA and CDR2 SQIVND (reference sequence). The CDR3 length is 13 residues. Trimming shortened V by 6 bases and J by 6 bases, and 14 bases separated the two germline ends. The CDR3 coding sequence is TGTGCCAGTAGGGAAGGTTGGTCAGCTGAAGCTTTCTTT. Its translation: CASREGWSAEAFF.

This rearrangement joins TRBV6-5 to TRBJ2-2; TRBD2 matches at 7 bases. The length of the CDR3 is 12 residues. Germline V gene sequence: CDR1 MNHEY, CDR2 SVGAGI. Trimming cost V 9 bases and J 8 bases; bases outside gene matches: 6. The CDR3 DNA reads TGTGCCAGTGCTAGCGGTAGGGGGGAGCTGTTTTTT. Translation: CASASGRGELFF.

V and J are TRBV5-1 and TRBJ2-5; no reliable D call. The germline V and J ends were trimmed by 8 bases and 2 bases, with 13 bases remaining between them. In germline, CDR1 is SGHRS, CDR2 YFSETQ. This CDR3 is 13 amino acids long. The CDR3, as DNA: TGCGCCAGTAGGGTAGTCGAACAAGAGACCCAGTACTTC. Encoded protein: CASRVVEQETQYF.

This sequence joins TRBV28 and TRBJ1-4; no clear D. Germline values: CDR1 MDHEN, CDR2 SYDVKM. V dropped 6 bases and J dropped 6 bases, with 17 bases sitting between them. This CDR3 contains 15 residues. CDR3 nucleotides: TGTGCCAGCAGCCCTAGGAGGGTGCTTTATGAAAAACTGTTTTTT. Protein: CASSPRRVLYEKLFF.

The chain combines TRBV4-2 with TRBJ1-3; tentative D call: TRBD1 (5 bases). V lost 1 base and J 4 bases, leaving 14 bases between the germline ends. CDR1 and CDR2 from the germline V gene are LGHNA and YNFKEQ. This CDR3 is 16 amino acids long. The CDR3 loop reads CASSQGGEGTGNTIYF. The CDR3 DNA reads as TGTGCCAGCAGCCAAGGGGGGGAGGGAACGGGAAACACCATATATTTT.

The V and J genes are TRBV5-4 and TRBJ2-1; TRBD2 agrees at 7 bases. J gave up 0 bases and V 0 bases, and 6 bases lay outside the gene matches. Germline lookup yields CDR1 SGHNT and CDR2 YYREEE (reference sequence). The CDR3 spans 17 residues. This CDR3 is CASSLAVGGSSYNEQFF. The CDR3 DNA follows: TGTGCCAGCAGCTTGGCGGTTGGCGGGAGCTCCTACAATGAGCAGTTCTTC. The full variable domain, in which reference TRBV5-4 and TRBJ2-1 provide the parts outside the CDR3, is ETGVTQSPTHLIKTRGQQVTLRCSSQSGHNTVSWYQQALGQGPQFIFQYYREEENGRGNFPPRFSGLQFPNYSSELNVNALELDDSALYLCASSLAVGGSSYNEQFFGPGTRLTVL.

The chain recombines TRBV29-1 with TRBJ2-7, with a weak D call TRBD1 (6 bases). From germline, CDR1 is SQVTM and CDR2 ANQGSEA. The CDR3 is 12 residues long. Trimming pared 7 bases from V and 2 bases from J, leaving 12 bases between. The CDR3, as DNA: TGCAGCGCCCGGGACAACCCCTACGAGCAGTACTTC. Its translation is CSARDNPYEQYF.

The chain employs TRBV9 and TRBJ2-1; no reliable D call. The CDR3 contains 17 residues. Trimming shortened V by 0 bases and J by 0 bases, and 13 bases separated the two germline ends. Per germline, CDR1 SGDLS and CDR2 YYNGEE. The CDR3 DNA reads TGTGCCAGCAGCGTAGAGGTGTCGTACTACTCCTACAATGAGCAGTTCTTC. Protein: CASSVEVSYYSYNEQFF.

The chain carries TRBV4-1 and TRBJ2-7; 7 nucleotides align to TRBD2. The ends lost 4 bases at V and 0 bases at J; junction bases unmatched: 6. This CDR3 contains 15 residues. Germline loops: CDR1 MGHRA, CDR2 YSYEKL. The CDR3 DNA is TGCGCCAGCAGCCCGCTAGCGGACTTCTCCTACGAGCAGTACTTC. Amino acids: CASSPLADFSYEQYF.

This CDR3 is CASSDQGLYGYTF. The DNA for the CDR3 is TGTGCCAGCAGCGATCAGGGTCTCTATGGCTACACCTTC. This sequence joins TRBV5-6 and TRBJ1-2; perhaps TRBD1 as D (5 bases). Germline V gene data show CDR1 as SGHDT and CDR2 as YYEEEE. This CDR3 is built from 13 residues. Trimming stripped 4 bases from V and 4 bases from J, with 11 bases between.

A note on this clone: At the DNA level, this CDR3 is encoded by other sequences in the same sample as well. This sequence joins TRBV4-3 and TRBJ2-7; D possibly corresponds to TRBD2 (5 bases). From germline, CDR1 is LGHNA and CDR2 YSLEER. V shed 1 base and J shed 3 bases, with 7 bases lying between them. CDR3 length: 13 residues. The CDR3 DNA is TGCGCCAGCAGCCAAGCACGGGACTACGAGCAGTACTTC. This sequence encodes CASSQARDYEQYF.

V gene TRBV5-1 combines with J gene TRBJ1-1; maybe TRBD1 (5 bases). CDR3 size: 15 residues. The germline gives CDR1 SGHRS, CDR2 YFSETQ. V was cut by 1 base and J by 6 bases, with 16 bases left in between. This CDR3 is CASSLTELWDSEAFF. The CDR3 nucleotides are TGCGCCAGCAGCTTGACGGAACTCTGGGACTCTGAAGCTTTCTTT. Filled out from reference TRBV5-1 and TRBJ1-1, the complete variable domain reads KAGVTQTPRYLIKTRGQQVTLSCSPISGHRSVSWYQQTPGQGLQFLFEYFSETQRNKGNFPGRFSGRQFSNSRSEMNVSTLELGDSALYLCASSLTELWDSEAFFGQGTRLTVV.

The V and J genes are TRBV5-1 and TRBJ2-7; TRBD1 matches at 7 bases. V shed 2 bases, J shed 0 bases, and the junction held 2 bases outside the gene matches. The CDR3 covers 14 residues. Per the germline V gene, CDR1 is SGHRS and CDR2 is YFSETQ. CDR3 protein: CASSLWDSSYEQYF. CDR3 DNA sequence: TGCGCCAGCAGCTTATGGGACAGCTCCTACGAGCAGTACTTC.

This chain links TRBV11-3 with TRBJ2-1; 14 bases are shared with TRBD2. The CDR3 spans 16 residues. V was clipped by 5 bases and J by 2 bases; unmatched bases: 2. CDR1 and CDR2 from the germline V gene are SGHNT and YENEEA. The CDR3, as DNA: TGTGCCAGCAGCCCGACTAGCGGGGGGGCCTACAATGAGCAGTTCTTC. Translated, it gives CASSPTSGGAYNEQFF.

V and J are TRBV27 and TRBJ2-7; TRBD2 is a possible D gene (6 bases). The CDR3 extends over 14 amino acids. CDR1 and CDR2 (germline): MNHEY, SMNVEV (reference sequence). Deletions cut 3 bases from V and 0 bases from J, with 9 bases between. The CDR3 sequence: CASSFIGSSYEQYF. CDR3 nucleotide sequence: TGTGCCAGCAGTTTTATCGGGAGCTCCTACGAGCAGTACTTC.

The genes are TRBV7-2 and TRBJ2-7; maybe TRBD2 (7 bases). The CDR3 loop spans 17 amino acids. CDR1 SGHTA and CDR2 FQGNSA come from the germline V gene. V lost 2 bases and J lost 1, with 18 bases in between. The CDR3 nucleotides are TGTGCCAGCAGCTTACCCCCGGGCGGGGGCGGTTCCTACGAGCAGTACTTC. This encodes CASSLPPGGGGSYEQYF.

The chain uses TRBV7-8 and TRBJ2-3; D is undetermined. From germline, CDR1 is SGHVS and CDR2 FQNEAQ. The ends were cut back, 5 bases at V and 2 bases at J, with 8 bases in the middle. The CDR3 is 13 residues long. The chain's CDR3 is CASSLFTTDTQYF. CDR3 nucleotides: TGTGCCAGCAGCCTTTTTACCACAGATACGCAGTATTTT.

The chain combines TRBV5-6 with TRBJ2-3; 7 nucleotides line up with TRBD2. The J segment lost 4 bases and the V segment lost 1 base, leaving 6 bases of the junction unmatched. The CDR3 extends over 15 amino acids. Per the germline V gene, CDR1 is SGHDT and CDR2 is YYEEEE. For the CDR3, the DNA is TGTGCCAGCAGCTTGACTCGGGAGGTGGCAGATACGCAGTATTTT. It specifies CASSLTREVADTQYF.

This clone has only one observation. The chain employs TRBV19 and TRBJ2-1, with TRBD2 matching 13 bases. V shed 3 bases, J shed 7 bases, and the junction held 3 bases outside the gene matches. The CDR3 is 15 amino acids. CDR1 is LNHDA and CDR2 is SQIVND in the germline V gene (reference sequence). DNA for the CDR3: TGTGCCAGTAGTATCTTACTAGCGGGAGGGAATGAGCAGTTCTTC. It specifies CASSILLAGGNEQFF. Drawing the rest from reference TRBV19 and TRBJ2-1, the complete variable domain is DGGITQSPKYLFRKEGQNVTLSCEQNLNHDAMYWYRQDPGQGLRLIYYSQIVNDFQKGDIAEGYSVSREKKESFPLTVTSAQKNPTAFYLCASSILLAGGNEQFFGPGTRLTVL.

V and J are TRBV27 and TRBJ2-7, with D perhaps TRBD1 or TRBD2 (5 bases each). Trimming took 3 bases from V and 0 from J, leaving 15 bases between them. This CDR3 region has 16 residues. Germline V gives CDR1 MNHEY, CDR2 SMNVEV (reference sequence). This CDR3 reads CASSFSSGQISYEQYF. The DNA of the CDR3 is TGTGCCAGCAGTTTTTCCAGCGGACAAATCTCCTACGAGCAGTACTTC.

CDR3 protein: CACLGRDGNTIYF. CDR3 DNA: TGTGCCTGTCTCGGCAGGGATGGAAACACCATATATTTT. The chain combines TRBV2 with TRBJ1-3, with D perhaps matching TRBD1 (5 bases). The V end lost 11 bases, the J end lost 3 bases, and 14 bases lay between the germline ends. The V gene's germline CDR1 is SNHLY and CDR2 FYNNEI. CDR3 length: 13 residues.